This T cell receptor beta chain emerged from a study of cytomegalovirus exposure and HLA in healthy donors. PCR employed 60 Vbeta and 13 Jbeta primers. Per the original data handling: It was a later analysis that counted 75 million to 90 million unique TCR beta chains, of which some 10 million were shared. The repertoire was sequenced with immunoSEQ multiplex PCR; TCRdb's copy has only in-frame clones and lacks some. That table gives V, J and clone size, and the DNA gave D and trimming. The sample lists roughly 80,000 clones; approximately 75% were seen once. This CDR3 is 16 amino acids long. Germline CDR1 and CDR2: SGHRS and YFSETQ. The J segment lost 0 bases and the V segment lost 3 bases, leaving 4 bases of the junction unmatched. This clone was seen only a few times. Its antigen is not known. Broader study findings: What TCR beta sequences reportedly achieved was accurate prediction of HLA-A and HLA-B alleles in most subjects.

The sample taken for sequencing was PBMCs. This sequence was found in a woman between 40 and 55 years old in good health and CMV-seronegative. The V and J genes are TRBV5-1 and TRBJ2-7; 12 bases match TRBD2. The CDR3: CASSWTSGVSSYEQYF. In DNA form, the CDR3 reads TGCGCCAGCAGCTGGACTAGCGGGGTATCCTCCTACGAGCAGTACTTC.